The TCR beta chain under discussion was sequenced for a study of cytomegalovirus exposure and HLA in healthy donors. Findings and caveats of the study: Apart from CMV serostatus, no immune exposure information was available.

CDR3 length: 18 residues. The germline gives CDR1 SGHAT, CDR2 FQNNGV. V dropped 3 bases and J dropped 0 bases, with 18 bases sitting between them. With 60 Vbeta and 13 Jbeta primers, the PCR was carried out. The data were produced by immunoSEQ multiplex PCR, yet TCRdb's version contains in-frame clones alone and is incomplete. This sample carries under 200,000 clones, 65% to 85% of them seen once, and the ten largest clones take about 3.8%. In regard to this clone: Its matching antigen is unknown.

The V gene is TRBV11-2, the J gene TRBJ1-3; D is possibly TRBD1 (5 bases). The receptor was isolated from a man aged 50 to 59 in good health and CMV-seronegative. Sequences were obtained from PBMCs. For the CDR3, the DNA is TGTGCCAGCAGCTTTAGCCGCTCGCAAGGGGCCTCTGGAAACACCATATATTTT. The encoded protein is CASSFSRSQGASGNTIYF.